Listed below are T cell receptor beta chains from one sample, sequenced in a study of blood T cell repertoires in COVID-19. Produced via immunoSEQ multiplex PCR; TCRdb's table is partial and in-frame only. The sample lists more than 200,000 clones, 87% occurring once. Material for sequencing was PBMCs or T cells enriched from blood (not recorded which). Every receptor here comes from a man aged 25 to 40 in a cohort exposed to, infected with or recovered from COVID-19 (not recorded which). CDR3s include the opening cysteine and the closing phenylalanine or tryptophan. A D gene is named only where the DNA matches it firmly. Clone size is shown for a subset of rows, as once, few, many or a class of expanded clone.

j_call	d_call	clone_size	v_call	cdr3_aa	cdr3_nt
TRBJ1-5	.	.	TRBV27	CASSLEGDGNQPQHF	TGTGCCAGCAGTTTAGAGGGGGACGGCAATCAGCCCCAGCATTTT
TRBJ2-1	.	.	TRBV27	CASSFRTAGKSNEQFF	TGTGCCAGCAGTTTTCGGACAGCGGGAAAGAGCAATGAGCAGTTCTTC
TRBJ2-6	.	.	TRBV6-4	CASRNRVANVLTF	TGTGCCAGCAGAAACAGGGTAGCCAACGTCCTGACTTTC
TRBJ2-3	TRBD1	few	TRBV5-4	CASSSPQGARKDTQYF	TGTGCCAGCAGCTCCCCTCAGGGGGCGCGAAAAGATACGCAGTATTTT
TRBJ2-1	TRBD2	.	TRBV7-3	CASSQFGTSVNEQFF	TGTGCCAGCAGCCAATTTGGGACTAGCGTAAATGAGCAGTTCTTC
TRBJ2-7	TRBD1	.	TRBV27	CASSFGTGDYYEQYF	TGTGCCAGCAGTTTTGGGACAGGGGACTACTACGAGCAGTACTTC
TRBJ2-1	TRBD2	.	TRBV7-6	CASSAGLAGNSYNEQFF	TGTGCCAGCAGCGCCGGACTAGCGGGGAACTCCTACAATGAGCAGTTCTTC
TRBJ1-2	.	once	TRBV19	CASSLENYGYTF	TGTGCCAGTAGCCTAGAAAACTATGGCTACACCTTC
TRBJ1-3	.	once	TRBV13	CASSIRMGGRNTIYF	TGTGCCAGCAGTATTCGAATGGGAGGTAGAAACACCATATATTTT
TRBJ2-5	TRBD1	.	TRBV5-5	CASSPGTGHRETQYF	TGTGCCAGCAGCCCCGGGACAGGCCACCGGGAGACCCAGTACTTC
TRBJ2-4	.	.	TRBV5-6	CASGAGVKNIQYF	TGTGCCAGCGGTGCAGGGGTCAAAAACATTCAGTACTTC
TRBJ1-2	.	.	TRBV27	CASSLSGDGYTF	TGTGCCAGCAGTTTATCCGGAGATGGCTACACCTTC
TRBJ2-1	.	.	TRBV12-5	CASVDPGNYNEQFF	TGTGCTTCAGTCGACCCGGGAAATTACAATGAGCAGTTCTTC
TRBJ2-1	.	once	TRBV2	CASSGRDLREQFF	TGTGCCAGCAGTGGAAGGGACTTGCGTGAGCAGTTCTTC
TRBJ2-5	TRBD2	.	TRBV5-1	CASSPGPSGREETQYF	TGCGCCAGCAGCCCGGGGCCTAGCGGGAGGGAAGAGACCCAGTACTTC